These 5 T cell receptor beta chains were all obtained from the same sample, sequenced in a study of T cells after yellow fever vaccination. One entry per CDR3 protein results from TCRdb running MiXCR on the 5' RACE reads. Of 300,000 to 400,000 distinct CDR3 sequences in the sample, 8.5% to 9% are singletons; the top ten hold 15% to 20%. The starting material was PBMCs, obtained on the day of the first yellow fever vaccination. These receptors were obtained from a man younger than 35 who received the YFV17D yellow fever vaccine.

The sample holds many counts of this clonotype. The J gene is TRBJ1-1, the V gene TRBV5-4; tentatively, D is TRBD1 (5 bases). Per germline, CDR1 SGHNT and CDR2 YYREEE (reference sequence). CDR3 length: 16 residues. Trimming removed 0 bases from V and 0 bases from J, with 12 bases in between. DNA for the CDR3: TGTGCCAGCAGCTTGGGGGGGGGACGGATGAACACTGAAGCTTTCTTT. It specifies CASSLGGGRMNTEAFF.

J is TRBJ1-1 and V is TRBV4-1, with D hard to call. The CDR3 spans 15 residues. Germline CDR1 reads MGHRA; CDR2 reads YSYEKL. V shed 1 base and J shed 5 bases, with 14 bases lying between them. The CDR3 DNA reads as TGCGCCAGCAGCCAAGTACCCTTTTGGAGGACTGAAGCTTTCTTT. Encoded protein: CASSQVPFWRTEAFF.

The chain employs TRBV4-3 and TRBJ2-7, with D tentatively TRBD1 (6 bases). This CDR3 comprises 20 residues. V gave up 2 bases and J gave up 2 bases, with 28 bases separating them. The germline gives CDR1 LGHNA, CDR2 YSLEER. The CDR3 region is CASSQKGPNRATIAPYEQYF. In nucleotides, the CDR3 is TGCGCCAGCAGCCAAAAGGGGCCTAACAGGGCCACGATAGCACCCTACGAGCAGTACTTC.

This clonotype was detected a few times. V gene TRBV20-1 combines with J gene TRBJ2-1; D possibly corresponds to TRBD1 (5 bases). The CDR3 covers 13 residues. Between the trimmed V and J ends, which lost 5 bases and 8 bases, there was a span of 16 bases. Looked up from germline, CDR1 is DFQATT and CDR2 is SNEGSKA (reference sequence). CDR3 coding DNA: TGCAGTGCTTCAAACACCCAGGGCCATGAGCAGTTCTTC. Protein sequence: CSASNTQGHEQFF.

The genes are TRBV27 and TRBJ2-3; D is unclear. Trimming stripped 0 bases from V and 9 bases from J, with 13 bases between. This CDR3 comprises 14 residues. Germline loops: CDR1 MNHEY, CDR2 SMNVEV (reference sequence). The CDR3 spells CASSLSLLMRTQYF. Here the CDR3 DNA reads TGTGCCAGCAGTTTATCCCTTCTTATGAGGACGCAGTATTTT.